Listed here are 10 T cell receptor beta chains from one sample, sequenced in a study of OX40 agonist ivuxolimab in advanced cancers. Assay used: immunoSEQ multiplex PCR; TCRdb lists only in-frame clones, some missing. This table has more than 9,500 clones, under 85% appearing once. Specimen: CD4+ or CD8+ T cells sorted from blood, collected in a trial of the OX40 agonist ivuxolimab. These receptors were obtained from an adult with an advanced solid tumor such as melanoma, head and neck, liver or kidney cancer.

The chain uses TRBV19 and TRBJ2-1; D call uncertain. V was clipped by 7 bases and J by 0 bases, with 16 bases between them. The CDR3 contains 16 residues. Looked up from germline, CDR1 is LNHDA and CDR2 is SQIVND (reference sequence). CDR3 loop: CASTLGSGSSYNEQFF. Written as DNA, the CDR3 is TGTGCCAGTACCCTAGGGTCCGGTAGCTCCTACAATGAGCAGTTCTTC.

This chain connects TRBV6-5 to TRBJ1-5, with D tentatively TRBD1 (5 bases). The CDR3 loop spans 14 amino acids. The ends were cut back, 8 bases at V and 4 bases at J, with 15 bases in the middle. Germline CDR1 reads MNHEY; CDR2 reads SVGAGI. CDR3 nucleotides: TGTGCCAGCCGCCCGCTCCAGGGTAATCAGCCCCAGCATTTT. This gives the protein CASRPLQGNQPQHF.

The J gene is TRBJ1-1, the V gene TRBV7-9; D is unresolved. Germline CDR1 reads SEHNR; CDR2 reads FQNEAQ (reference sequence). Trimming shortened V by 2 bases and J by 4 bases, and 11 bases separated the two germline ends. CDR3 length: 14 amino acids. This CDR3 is CASSLTGGGTEAFF. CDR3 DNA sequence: TGTGCCAGCAGCTTAACGGGCGGCGGCACTGAAGCTTTCTTT. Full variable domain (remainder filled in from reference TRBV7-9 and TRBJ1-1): DTGVSQNPRHKITKRGQNVTFRCDPISEHNRLYWYRQTLGQGPEFLTYFQNEAQLEKSRLLSDRFSAERPKGSFSTLEIQRTEQGDSAMYLCASSLTGGGTEAFFGQGTRLTVV.

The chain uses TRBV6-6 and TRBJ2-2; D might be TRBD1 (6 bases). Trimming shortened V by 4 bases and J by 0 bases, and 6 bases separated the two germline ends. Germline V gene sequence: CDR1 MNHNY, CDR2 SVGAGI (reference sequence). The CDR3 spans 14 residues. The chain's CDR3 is CASSWTANTGELFF. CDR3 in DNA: TGTGCCAGCAGTTGGACAGCGAACACCGGGGAGCTGTTTTTT.

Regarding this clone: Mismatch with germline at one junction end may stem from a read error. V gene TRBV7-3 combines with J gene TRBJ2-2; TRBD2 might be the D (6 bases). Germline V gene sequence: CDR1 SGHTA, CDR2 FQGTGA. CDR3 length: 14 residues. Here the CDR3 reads CVSSSGLHTGELFF. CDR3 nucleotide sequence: TGTGTCAGCAGCTCGGGACTTCACACCGGGGAGCTGTTTTTT.

CDR3 nucleotide sequence: TGTGCCAGTAGTATTGGCTACGAGCAGTACTTC. Its protein is CASSIGYEQYF. The chain employs TRBV19 and TRBJ2-7; D gene ambiguous. With 3 bases removed from V and 3 bases from J, the gap between germline ends came to 3 bases. CDR1 is LNHDA, CDR2 SQIVND, per germline (reference sequence). This CDR3 spans 11 amino acids.

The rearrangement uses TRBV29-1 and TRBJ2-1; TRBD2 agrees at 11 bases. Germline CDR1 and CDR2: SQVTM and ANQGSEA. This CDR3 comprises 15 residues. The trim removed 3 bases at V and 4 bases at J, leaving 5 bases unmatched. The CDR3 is CSVEWASGGYNEQFF. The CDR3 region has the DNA TGCAGCGTTGAGTGGGCTAGCGGGGGGTACAATGAGCAGTTCTTC.

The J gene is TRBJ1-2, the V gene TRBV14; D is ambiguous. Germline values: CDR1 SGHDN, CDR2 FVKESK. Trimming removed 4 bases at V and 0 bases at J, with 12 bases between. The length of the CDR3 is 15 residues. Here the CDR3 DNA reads TGTGCCAGCAGCCCGCGTGCGGTAGCTAACTATGGCTACACCTTC. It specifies CASSPRAVANYGYTF.

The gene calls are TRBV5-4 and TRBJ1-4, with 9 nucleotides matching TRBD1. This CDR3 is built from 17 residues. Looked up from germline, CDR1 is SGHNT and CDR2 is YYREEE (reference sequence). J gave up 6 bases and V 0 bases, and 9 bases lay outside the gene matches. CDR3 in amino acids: CASSLVQGDRVDEKLFF. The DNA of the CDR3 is TGTGCCAGCAGCTTGGTGCAGGGGGACAGGGTTGATGAAAAACTGTTTTTT. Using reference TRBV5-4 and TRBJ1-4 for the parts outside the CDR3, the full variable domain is ETGVTQSPTHLIKTRGQQVTLRCSSQSGHNTVSWYQQALGQGPQFIFQYYREEENGRGNFPPRFSGLQFPNYSSELNVNALELDDSALYLCASSLVQGDRVDEKLFFGSGTQLSVL.

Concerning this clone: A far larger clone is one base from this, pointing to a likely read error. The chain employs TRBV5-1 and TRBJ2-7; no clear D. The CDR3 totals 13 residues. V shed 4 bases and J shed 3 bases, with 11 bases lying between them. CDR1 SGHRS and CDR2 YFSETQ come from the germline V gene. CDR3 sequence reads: CASSKGPNYEQYF. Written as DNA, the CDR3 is TGCGCCAGCAGCAAGGGCCCAAACTACGAGCAGTACTTC.